This record looks at one TCR beta chain sequence and its context. This CDR3 is built from 14 residues. Germline loops: CDR1 MNHEY, CDR2 SMNVEV (reference sequence). Between the trimmed V and J ends, which lost 8 bases and 0 bases, there was a span of 11 bases. This entry belongs to a study of blood T cell repertoires in COVID-19. The method was immunoSEQ multiplex PCR; TCRdb's version includes in-frame clones alone and lacks a portion of them. The sample shows 200,000 or so clones, approximately 89% of them seen only once. This rearrangement joins TRBV27 to TRBJ1-5; D is perhaps TRBD1 (6 bases). This clonotype originated in a woman aged 40 to 50 with acute COVID-19. Sample: PBMCs or T cells enriched from blood (not recorded which). CDR3 sequence reads: CASGMDSSNQPQHF. For the CDR3, the DNA is TGTGCCAGCGGGATGGACAGTAGCAATCAGCCCCAGCATTTT.